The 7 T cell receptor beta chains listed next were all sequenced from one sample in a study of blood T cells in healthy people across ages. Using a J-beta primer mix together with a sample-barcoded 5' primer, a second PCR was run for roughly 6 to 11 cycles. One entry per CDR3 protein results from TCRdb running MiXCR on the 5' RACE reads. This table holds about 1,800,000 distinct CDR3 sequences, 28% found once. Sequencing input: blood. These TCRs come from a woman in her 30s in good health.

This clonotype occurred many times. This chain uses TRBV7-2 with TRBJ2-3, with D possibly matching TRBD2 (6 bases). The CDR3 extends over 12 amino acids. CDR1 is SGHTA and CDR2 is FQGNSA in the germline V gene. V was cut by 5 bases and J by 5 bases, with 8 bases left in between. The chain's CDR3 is CASSRGGDTQYF. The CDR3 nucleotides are TGTGCCAGCAGCAGGGGAGGAGATACGCAGTATTTT.

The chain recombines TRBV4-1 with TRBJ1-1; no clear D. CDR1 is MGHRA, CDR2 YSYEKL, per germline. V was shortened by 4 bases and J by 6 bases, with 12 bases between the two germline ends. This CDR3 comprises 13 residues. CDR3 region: CASSLSDRAEAFF. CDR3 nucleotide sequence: TGCGCCAGCAGCCTAAGTGACCGCGCTGAAGCTTTCTTT.

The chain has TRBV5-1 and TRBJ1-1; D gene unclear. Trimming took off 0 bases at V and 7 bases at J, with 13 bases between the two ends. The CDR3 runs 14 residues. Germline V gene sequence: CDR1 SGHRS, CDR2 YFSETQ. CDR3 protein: CASSLGPPYDEAFF. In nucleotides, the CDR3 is TGCGCCAGCAGCTTGGGACCCCCGTATGATGAAGCTTTCTTT.

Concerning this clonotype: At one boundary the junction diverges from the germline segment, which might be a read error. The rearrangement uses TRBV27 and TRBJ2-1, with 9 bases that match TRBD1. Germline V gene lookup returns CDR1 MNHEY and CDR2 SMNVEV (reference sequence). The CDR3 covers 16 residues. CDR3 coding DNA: TGTGCCAGCAGTTTATCGTGGGGACAGGGCTACAATGAGCAGTGCTTC. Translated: CASSLSWGQGYNEQCF.

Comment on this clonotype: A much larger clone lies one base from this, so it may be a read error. The CDR3 nucleotides read TGTGCCAGCAGCGGCCACGAGACTGCAACTAATGAAAGACTGTTTTTT. It codes for CASSGHETATNERLFF. The V gene is TRBV6-6, the J gene TRBJ1-4; D is unclear. There are 16 residues in the CDR3. Germline assignment: CDR1 MNHNY and CDR2 SVGAGI (reference sequence).

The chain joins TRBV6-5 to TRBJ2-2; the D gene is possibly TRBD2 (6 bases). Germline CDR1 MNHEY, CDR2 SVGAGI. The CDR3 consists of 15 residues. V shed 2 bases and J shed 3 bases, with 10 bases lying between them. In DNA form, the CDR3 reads TGTGCCAGCAGTTACCGGGGGAAGGACACCGGGGAGCTGTTTTTT. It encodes CASSYRGKDTGELFF.

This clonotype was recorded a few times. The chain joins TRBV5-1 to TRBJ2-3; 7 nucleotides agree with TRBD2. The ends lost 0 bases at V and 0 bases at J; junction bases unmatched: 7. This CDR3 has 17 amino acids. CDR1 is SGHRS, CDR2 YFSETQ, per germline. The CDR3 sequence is CASSLVGGGDSTDTQYF. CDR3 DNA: TGCGCCAGCAGCTTGGTGGGCGGGGGAGACAGCACAGATACGCAGTATTTT.